A selection of T cell receptor beta chains follows, all from one sample in a study of low-dose radiotherapy and immunotherapy resistance in tumors. TCRdb analysed the reads with MiXCR anew, one entry per CDR3 protein. The sample gives about 39,000 distinct CDR3 sequences, less than 25% of which show up once; roughly 10% is in the top ten. Here the sequenced sample was PBMCs, taken after low-dose radiotherapy plus immunotherapy. These receptors originate from a female donor with ovarian cancer. CDR3s include the opening cysteine and the closing phenylalanine or tryptophan. Fields, in order: J gene, V gene, clone size, D gene, CDR3 protein, CDR3 DNA. D genes are given only for firm matches. The size of a clone is reported for some rows only, either as once, few or many, or as a class for expanded clones.

j_call: TRBJ2-1
v_call: TRBV28
clone_size: many
d_call: -
cdr3_aa: CASSFVNLQFF
cdr3_nt: TGTGCCAGCAGTTTCGTGAACTTACAGTTCTTC

j_call: TRBJ2-5
v_call: TRBV2
clone_size: -
d_call: -
cdr3_aa: CASSDTGRETQYF
cdr3_nt: TGTGCCAGCAGTGATACAGGGAGGGAGACCCAGTACTTC

j_call: TRBJ2-4
v_call: TRBV27
clone_size: many
d_call: -
cdr3_aa: CASRPIKSSLLNIQYF
cdr3_nt: TGTGCCAGCAGACCGATCAAGAGCTCCCTGTTGAACATTCAGTACTTC

j_call: TRBJ2-7
v_call: TRBV10-2
clone_size: many
d_call: -
cdr3_aa: CASSESGGWDEQYF
cdr3_nt: TGCGCCAGCAGTGAGTCTGGCGGATGGGACGAGCAGTACTTC

j_call: TRBJ1-3
v_call: TRBV11-2
clone_size: medium-sized
d_call: TRBD1
cdr3_aa: CASSPRQGTSGNTIYF
cdr3_nt: TGTGCCAGCAGCCCCCGACAGGGAACCTCTGGAAACACCATATATTTT

j_call: TRBJ2-1
v_call: TRBV7-2
clone_size: medium-sized
d_call: -
cdr3_aa: CASSQRPGTDNEQFF
cdr3_nt: TGTGCCAGCAGCCAAAGGCCCGGGACTGACAATGAGCAGTTCTTC

j_call: TRBJ2-1
v_call: TRBV10-3
clone_size: -
d_call: TRBD2
cdr3_aa: CAISEGVAGGSYNEQFF
cdr3_nt: TGTGCCATCAGTGAGGGAGTAGCGGGAGGCTCCTACAATGAGCAGTTCTTC

j_call: TRBJ1-5
v_call: TRBV9
clone_size: -
d_call: -
cdr3_aa: CASSVAFGEDQPQHF
cdr3_nt: TGTGCCAGCAGCGTAGCGTTCGGGGAGGATCAGCCCCAGCATTTT

j_call: TRBJ2-5
v_call: TRBV15
clone_size: many
d_call: TRBD2
cdr3_aa: CATSPPGGVAGQETQYF
cdr3_nt: TGTGCCACCAGCCCACCCGGGGGGGTAGCGGGCCAAGAGACCCAGTACTTC

j_call: TRBJ1-4
v_call: TRBV10-3
clone_size: many
d_call: -
cdr3_aa: CATKGTDEKLFF
cdr3_nt: TGTGCCACCAAAGGGACGGATGAAAAACTGTTTTTT

j_call: TRBJ1-5
v_call: TRBV5-6
clone_size: -
d_call: TRBD1
cdr3_aa: CASSLVGAQGRNQPQHF
cdr3_nt: TGTGCCAGCAGCTTGGTGGGGGCACAGGGGCGGAATCAGCCCCAGCATTTT

j_call: TRBJ1-1
v_call: TRBV6-2/TRBV6-3
clone_size: few
d_call: -
cdr3_aa: CASSYTSGTEAFF
cdr3_nt: TGTGCCAGCAGTTACACCTCGGGGACTGAAGCTTTCTTT

j_call: TRBJ2-1
v_call: TRBV19
clone_size: many
d_call: TRBD2
cdr3_aa: CASSSGAGGYNEQFF
cdr3_nt: TGTGCCAGTAGTAGCGGGGCCGGGGGGTACAATGAGCAGTTCTTC

j_call: TRBJ2-1
v_call: TRBV7-2
clone_size: -
d_call: -
cdr3_aa: CASSPLRDSPPYNEQFF
cdr3_nt: TGTGCCAGCAGCCCCTTAAGGGACTCCCCACCGTACAATGAGCAGTTCTTC

j_call: TRBJ1-5
v_call: TRBV28
clone_size: many
d_call: -
cdr3_aa: CASSLAAGVSPQHF
cdr3_nt: TGTGCCAGCAGTTTAGCCGCAGGGGTCTCGCCCCAGCATTTT

j_call: TRBJ2-5
v_call: TRBV24-1
clone_size: many
d_call: -
cdr3_aa: CATSDLRSGGVETQYF
cdr3_nt: TGTGCCACCAGTGATTTGCGGAGTGGGGGAGTTGAGACCCAGTACTTC

j_call: TRBJ2-5
v_call: TRBV20-1
clone_size: -
d_call: -
cdr3_aa: CSAARTGARETQYF
cdr3_nt: TGCAGTGCAGCTCGGACTGGAGCCCGCGAGACCCAGTACTTC

j_call: TRBJ2-1
v_call: TRBV10-3
clone_size: many
d_call: TRBD1
cdr3_aa: CAISWDSYNEQFF
cdr3_nt: TGTGCCATCAGCTGGGACAGCTACAATGAGCAGTTCTTC

j_call: TRBJ2-2
v_call: TRBV5-1
clone_size: many
d_call: TRBD2
cdr3_aa: CASRSPKTGGNTGELFF
cdr3_nt: TGCGCCAGCAGAAGCCCTAAGACGGGGGGGAACACCGGGGAGCTGTTTTTT

j_call: TRBJ1-4
v_call: TRBV29-1
clone_size: many
d_call: -
cdr3_aa: CSVKRGYEKLFF
cdr3_nt: TGCAGCGTAAAACGGGGCTATGAAAAACTGTTTTTT

j_call: TRBJ2-2
v_call: TRBV4-1
clone_size: many
d_call: -
cdr3_aa: CASSLQTTTGELFF
cdr3_nt: TGCGCCAGCAGCCTTCAGACCACCACCGGGGAGCTGTTTTTT

j_call: TRBJ2-7
v_call: TRBV7-3
clone_size: -
d_call: TRBD1
cdr3_aa: CASSGGTGGEQYF
cdr3_nt: TGTGCCAGCAGCGGGGGGACAGGGGGCGAGCAGTACTTC

j_call: TRBJ2-4
v_call: TRBV29-1
clone_size: medium-sized
d_call: -
cdr3_aa: CSASTGPQDIQYF
cdr3_nt: TGCAGCGCCTCTACAGGGCCTCAGGACATTCAGTACTTC

j_call: TRBJ1-1
v_call: TRBV6-2/TRBV6-3
clone_size: many
d_call: -
cdr3_aa: CASSSPGFTEAFF
cdr3_nt: TGTGCCAGCAGTTCTCCGGGTTTCACTGAAGCTTTCTTT

j_call: TRBJ2-2
v_call: TRBV5-1
clone_size: -
d_call: -
cdr3_aa: CASSLQGDYTGELFF
cdr3_nt: TGCGCCAGCAGCTTGCAGGGGGACTACACCGGGGAGCTGTTTTTT

j_call: TRBJ2-7
v_call: TRBV28
clone_size: many
d_call: TRBD1
cdr3_aa: CASSPSTGGYEQYF
cdr3_nt: TGTGCCAGCAGTCCCTCGACAGGGGGCTACGAGCAGTACTTC

j_call: TRBJ1-3
v_call: TRBV5-3
clone_size: few
d_call: TRBD1
cdr3_aa: CASGGQTPSDF
cdr3_nt: TGTGCCAGCGGGGGACAGACGCCTAGCGATTTT

j_call: TRBJ1-5
v_call: TRBV2
clone_size: -
d_call: -
cdr3_aa: CASSEERGRGGGNQPQHF
cdr3_nt: TGTGCCAGCAGTGAAGAACGGGGCAGGGGAGGGGGCAATCAGCCCCAGCATTTT

j_call: TRBJ2-7
v_call: TRBV28
clone_size: -
d_call: TRBD1
cdr3_aa: CASSLTGVEQYF
cdr3_nt: TGTGCCAGCAGTTTAACAGGGGTCGAGCAGTACTTC

j_call: TRBJ2-1
v_call: TRBV24-1
clone_size: -
d_call: -
cdr3_aa: CATSDLSFNEQFF
cdr3_nt: TGTGCCACCAGTGATTTATCATTCAATGAGCAGTTCTTC

j_call: TRBJ2-7
v_call: TRBV12-3/TRBV12-4
clone_size: many
d_call: -
cdr3_aa: CASSSVPHFRQTGSSYEQYF
cdr3_nt: TGTGCCAGCAGCTCCGTCCCCCACTTTCGACAGACAGGATCCTCCTACGAGCAGTACTTC

j_call: TRBJ2-1
v_call: TRBV12-3/TRBV12-4
clone_size: many
d_call: -
cdr3_aa: CASRKQGERYNEQFF
cdr3_nt: TGTGCCAGCAGAAAACAGGGAGAGAGATACAATGAGCAGTTCTTC

j_call: TRBJ1-3
v_call: TRBV3-1
clone_size: once
d_call: -
cdr3_aa: CASPGTGNTIYF
cdr3_nt: TGTGCCAGCCCCGGGACAGGAAACACCATATATTTT

j_call: TRBJ2-7
v_call: TRBV2
clone_size: many
d_call: -
cdr3_aa: CASTKRTNSYEQYF
cdr3_nt: TGTGCCAGCACCAAGCGAACTAACTCCTACGAGCAGTACTTC

j_call: TRBJ2-7
v_call: TRBV20-1
clone_size: many
d_call: -
cdr3_aa: CSASPETEQYF
cdr3_nt: TGCAGTGCTAGCCCAGAAACCGAGCAGTACTTC

j_call: TRBJ2-1
v_call: TRBV20-1
clone_size: many
d_call: -
cdr3_aa: CSARGGVGNEQFF
cdr3_nt: TGCAGTGCTAGAGGCGGGGTGGGCAATGAGCAGTTCTTC

j_call: TRBJ1-5
v_call: TRBV27
clone_size: many
d_call: -
cdr3_aa: CASSLFQHF
cdr3_nt: TGTGCCAGCAGCCTCTTCCAGCATTTT

j_call: TRBJ2-5
v_call: TRBV24-1
clone_size: -
d_call: TRBD2
cdr3_aa: CATSDPGLAGGQQETQYF
cdr3_nt: TGTGCCACCAGTGATCCTGGACTAGCGGGAGGGCAACAAGAGACCCAGTACTTC

j_call: TRBJ2-7
v_call: TRBV5-1
clone_size: many
d_call: TRBD2
cdr3_aa: CASSLMASGGSEQYF
cdr3_nt: TGCGCCAGCAGCTTGATGGCTAGCGGGGGGAGCGAGCAGTACTTC

j_call: TRBJ2-3
v_call: TRBV2
clone_size: many
d_call: -
cdr3_aa: CASRDSVSTDTQYF
cdr3_nt: TGTGCCAGCAGGGATAGCGTAAGCACAGATACGCAGTATTTT

j_call: TRBJ2-3
v_call: TRBV27
clone_size: many
d_call: TRBD2
cdr3_aa: CASSSQAGADTQYF
cdr3_nt: TGTGCCAGCAGTTCACAAGCGGGGGCAGATACGCAGTATTTT

j_call: TRBJ1-2
v_call: TRBV28
clone_size: many
d_call: -
cdr3_aa: CASNAGINYGYTF
cdr3_nt: TGTGCCAGCAATGCGGGTATAAACTATGGCTACACCTTC

j_call: TRBJ2-3
v_call: TRBV6-2/TRBV6-3
clone_size: many
d_call: -
cdr3_aa: CASSYGATDTQYF
cdr3_nt: TGTGCCAGCAGTTACGGGGCTACAGATACGCAGTATTTT

j_call: TRBJ2-2
v_call: TRBV4-1
clone_size: few
d_call: -
cdr3_aa: CASSPTTGELFFF
cdr3_nt: -

j_call: TRBJ2-7
v_call: TRBV29-1
clone_size: many
d_call: -
cdr3_aa: CSGQALDEQYF
cdr3_nt: TGCAGCGGGCAGGCTTTGGACGAGCAGTACTTC

j_call: TRBJ2-7
v_call: TRBV11-2
clone_size: many
d_call: -
cdr3_aa: CASSPLRRPYEQYF
cdr3_nt: TGTGCCAGCAGCCCCCTGCGGCGGCCCTACGAGCAGTACTTC

j_call: TRBJ1-5
v_call: TRBV29-1
clone_size: many
d_call: -
cdr3_aa: CSVGGKNSNQPQHF
cdr3_nt: TGCAGCGTTGGGGGCAAAAACTCGAATCAGCCCCAGCATTTT

j_call: TRBJ2-7
v_call: TRBV5-1
clone_size: many
d_call: -
cdr3_aa: CASSLGALSWTYEQYF
cdr3_nt: TGCGCCAGCAGCTTGGGTGCCTTAAGTTGGACCTACGAGCAGTACTTC

j_call: TRBJ2-1
v_call: TRBV5-1
clone_size: -
d_call: TRBD1
cdr3_aa: CASSWTPGGSYNEQFF
cdr3_nt: TGCGCCAGCAGCTGGACCCCAGGGGGCTCCTACAATGAGCAGTTCTTC

j_call: TRBJ2-2
v_call: TRBV6-2/TRBV6-3
clone_size: -
d_call: -
cdr3_aa: CASTTTGVTGELFF
cdr3_nt: TGTGCCAGCACCACCACCGGGGTAACCGGGGAGCTGTTTTTT

j_call: TRBJ1-2
v_call: TRBV7-8
clone_size: many
d_call: -
cdr3_aa: CASSLWGLNYGYTF
cdr3_nt: TGTGCCAGCAGCTTGTGGGGTTTGAACTATGGCTACACCTTC

j_call: TRBJ2-7
v_call: TRBV18
clone_size: many
d_call: TRBD1
cdr3_aa: CASSPPMGQALGQYF
cdr3_nt: TGTGCCAGCTCACCACCGATGGGACAGGCTCTTGGGCAGTACTTC

j_call: TRBJ2-1
v_call: TRBV19
clone_size: many
d_call: TRBD2
cdr3_aa: CASSIEIIGGAYNEQFF
cdr3_nt: TGTGCCAGTAGTATAGAAATCATCGGGGGGGCCTACAATGAGCAGTTCTTC